The rows below give T cell receptor beta chains drawn from one sample of a study of glioma-infiltrating T cells. TCRdb re-analysed the multiplex PCR reads in MiXCR, keeping a single row per CDR3 protein. The sample lists 110,000 or so distinct CDR3 sequences, less than 30% occurring once. The specimen sequenced was glioma tissue, nonneoplastic brain tissue, or PBMCs (not recorded which). Source of these receptors: a human donor with low-grade glioma or glioblastoma, undergoing nonglioma brain surgery, or in good health (not recorded which). Each CDR3 is given with its conserved first and last residue.

CASSAGTGSYMQQSYNEQFF TRBJ2-1 TRBV5-1
CASSFPRGFNYGYTF TRBJ1-2 TRBV12-3/TRBV12-4
CASSADRNYGYTF TRBJ1-2 TRBV19
CSANPLAYQETQYF TRBJ2-5 TRBV20-1
CASGLELGESYGYTF TRBJ1-2 TRBV12-5
CASSPGTGFLGAFF TRBJ1-1 TRBV7-9
CASSYLGTGEQETQYF TRBJ2-5 TRBV6-2/TRBV6-3
CATSHDMDYQPQHF TRBJ1-5 TRBV15
CASSQDGWIIETQYF TRBJ2-5 TRBV14
CASSPRTSGKEQYF TRBJ2-7 TRBV12-3/TRBV12-4
CASSHSGGYTGELFF TRBJ2-2 TRBV14
CSVYDTGTGGERNTIYF TRBJ1-3 TRBV29-1
CASSLDETGGYEQYF TRBJ2-7 TRBV4-3
CSAQPHPRSLHF TRBJ1-6 TRBV20-1
CASSGETANTEAFF TRBJ1-1 TRBV7-6
CASSWTSGRAGEQYF TRBJ2-7 TRBV27
CDSRFHTSLAEMQYF TRBJ2-5 TRBV28
CASSLGQVEYYEQYF TRBJ2-7 TRBV7-2
CASSRPGLGYTF TRBJ1-2 TRBV7-9
CASSLTLAATDTQYF TRBJ2-3 TRBV7-3
CAISEAWTGPSTDTQYF TRBJ2-3 TRBV6-1
CASSSLAGRRNEQFF TRBJ2-1 TRBV7-9
CASSRERAGNTEAFF TRBJ1-1 TRBV7-7
CASMIGQPQHF TRBJ1-5 TRBV28
CASSPHRTATEAFF TRBJ1-1 TRBV28
CASSVRLAGANEQYF TRBJ2-7 TRBV9
CASSQDSGLTGELFF TRBJ2-2 TRBV14